These 28 T cell receptor beta chains were all obtained from the same sample, sequenced in a study of blood T cell repertoires in COVID-19. Sequencing used immunoSEQ multiplex PCR; TCRdb keeps in-frame clones, though not all of them. Of some 150,000 clones listed, roughly 80% are singletons. Material: peripheral blood. The receptors here all came from a woman aged 50 to 65 with active or convalescent COVID-19.

V is TRBV2 and J is TRBJ2-2, with D perhaps matching TRBD1 (5 bases). CDR1 is SNHLY and CDR2 is FYNNEI in the germline V gene. V was clipped by 4 bases and J by 3 bases, with 9 bases between them. The CDR3 loop spans 14 amino acids. Here the CDR3 reads CASSARADTGELFF. CDR3 coding DNA: TGTGCCAGCAGTGCCAGGGCGGACACCGGGGAGCTGTTTTTT.

This clone was recorded only once. This chain links TRBV18 with TRBJ2-5; unclear D gene. The V gene lost 6 bases and the J gene lost 3 bases, with 11 bases spanning the gap. CDR3 length: 13 residues. Germline V gene lookup returns CDR1 KGHSH and CDR2 LQKENI. CDR3 amino acids: CASSPGVEETQYF. CDR3 coding DNA: TGTGCCAGCTCCCCCGGAGTAGAAGAGACCCAGTACTTC. Full variable domain (remainder filled in from reference TRBV18 and TRBJ2-5): NAGVMQNPRHLVRRRGQEARLRCSPMKGHSHVYWYRQLPEEGLKFMVYLQKENIIDESGMPKERFSAEFPKEGPSILRIQQVVRGDSAAYFCASSPGVEETQYFGPGTRLLVL.

The chain joins TRBV7-9 to TRBJ2-3; D is possibly TRBD2 (6 bases). The CDR3 contains 16 residues. In germline, CDR1 is SEHNR, CDR2 FQNEAQ (reference sequence). Trimming took off 0 bases at V and 0 bases at J, with 10 bases between the two ends. CDR3 residues: CASSLAGGASTDTQYF. The CDR3 DNA reads TGTGCCAGCAGCTTAGCCGGCGGGGCTAGCACAGATACGCAGTATTTT.

This clone was seen a single time. The rearrangement links TRBV7-2 to TRBJ1-5, with D possibly matching TRBD1 (5 bases). The CDR3 has 16 residues. Germline V gene sequence: CDR1 SGHTA, CDR2 FQGNSA. Trimming shortened V by 6 bases and J by 6 bases, and 21 bases separated the two germline ends. The CDR3 DNA reads TGTGCCAGCAGTTTCCGGGGGGGAGGTATGAGTCAGCCCCAGCATTTT. Translating it yields CASSFRGGGMSQPQHF.

This chain uses TRBV6-5 with TRBJ1-1; D not certain. There are 15 residues in the CDR3. The V gene's germline CDR1 is MNHEY and CDR2 SVGAGI. With 7 bases removed from V and 1 base from J, the gap between germline ends came to 16 bases. The CDR3 coding sequence is TGTGCCAGCACCCGGTCCGGAGGGAAGAACACTGAAGCTTTCTTT. It is translated as CASTRSGGKNTEAFF.

This clone was found many times. The CDR3 loop is CASSAQGFLQDTQYF. The CDR3 DNA reads as TGTGCCAGCAGCGCACAGGGGTTCCTTCAGGATACGCAGTATTTT. V usage is TRBV7-9 and J usage is TRBJ2-3, with 7 bases matching TRBD1. The CDR3 extends over 15 amino acids. CDR1 is SEHNR, CDR2 FQNEAQ, per germline (reference sequence). The V gene end was trimmed by 5 bases and the J gene end by 6 bases; junction bases not matched to a gene: 11.

This chain joins TRBV5-6 and TRBJ2-2; weak D call: TRBD1 (6 bases). V lost 4 bases to trimming and J lost 1 base, with 11 bases between them. The germline V gene encodes CDR1 SGHDT and CDR2 YYEEEE. The CDR3 totals 15 residues. The CDR3 loop is CASSTGQMNTGELFF. The CDR3 bases are TGTGCCAGCAGCACAGGACAGATGAACACCGGGGAGCTGTTTTTT.

The chain joins TRBV11-2 to TRBJ1-1; D unclear. The V gene's germline CDR1 is SGHAT and CDR2 FQNNGV. This CDR3 is 13 amino acids long. The ends were cut back, 5 bases at V and 8 bases at J, with 15 bases in the middle. CDR3 bases: TGTGCCAGCAGCCCGTCAGTGGGCAAAGAAGCTTTCTTT. Translation: CASSPSVGKEAFF.

The chain links TRBV9 to TRBJ1-6; the D gene is possibly TRBD1 (6 bases). Trimming cost V 4 bases and J 6 bases, with 11 bases left between them. Germline values: CDR1 SGDLS, CDR2 YYNGEE. The CDR3 sequence is 14 residues long. This CDR3 is CASSSRTVNSPLHF. CDR3 in DNA: TGTGCCAGCAGCTCTAGGACAGTTAATTCACCCCTCCACTTT.

This clone was found a few times. The chain links TRBV5-1 to TRBJ1-6; possibly TRBD1 for D (6 bases). The V end lost 1 base, the J end lost 6 bases, and 11 bases lay between the germline ends. Germline V gene lookup returns CDR1 SGHRS and CDR2 YFSETQ. The CDR3 extends over 15 amino acids. Here the CDR3 reads CASSLRPGANSPLHF. The CDR3, as DNA: TGCGCCAGCAGCTTGCGGCCAGGGGCTAATTCACCCCTCCACTTT.

This clone was detected a few times. The V and J genes are TRBV5-1 and TRBJ1-1, with a possible D match to TRBD1 (6 bases). CDR1 and CDR2 from the germline V gene are SGHRS and YFSETQ. Deletions cut 5 bases from V and 3 bases from J, with 17 bases between. The CDR3 is 15 amino acids. The CDR3, as DNA: TGCGCCAGCAGTCGTCTACAGGGAGCGGACACTGAAGCTTTCTTT. Encoded protein: CASSRLQGADTEAFF.

CDR3 amino acids: CATRDIRNTEAFF. The CDR3, as DNA: TGTGCCACCCGGGACATCAGGAACACTGAAGCTTTCTTT. The genes are TRBV6-6 and TRBJ1-1; a possible D gene is TRBD1 (6 bases). Trimming removed 10 bases from V and 1 base from J, with 13 bases in between. Germline CDR1 is MNHNY and CDR2 is SVGAGI (reference sequence). This CDR3 spans 13 amino acids.

This clone was seen a single time. The chain is built from TRBV27 and TRBJ2-7; no firm D call. CDR3 length equals 13 residues. V was cut by 0 bases and J by 0 bases, with 3 bases left in between. Germline CDR1 reads MNHEY; CDR2 reads SMNVEV (reference sequence). DNA of the CDR3: TGTGCCAGCAGTTTATCGGCCTCCTACGAGCAGTACTTC. Encoded protein: CASSLSASYEQYF.

The rearrangement joins TRBV28 to TRBJ1-1, with TRBD1 matching 8 bases. Germline CDR1 and CDR2: MDHEN and SYDVKM. J lost 2 bases, V lost 6 bases, and 11 bases had no gene match. CDR3 size: 16 residues. The DNA of the CDR3 is TGTGCCAGCAGGTTGACGAGACAGGGGATTAACACTGAAGCTTTCTTT. It codes for CASRLTRQGINTEAFF. The variable domain in full, with the rest retrieved from reference TRBV28 and TRBJ1-1, is DVKVTQSSRYLVKRTGEKVFLECVQDMDHENMFWYRQDPGLGLRLIYFSYDVKMKEKGDIPEGYSVSREKKERFSLILESASTNQTSMYLCASRLTRQGINTEAFFGQGTRLTVV.

The chain couples TRBV29-1 to TRBJ2-5; D is ambiguous. From germline, CDR1 is SQVTM and CDR2 ANQGSEA. Trimming removed 2 bases at V and 4 bases at J, with 5 bases between. The CDR3 totals 11 residues. CDR3 sequence (DNA): TGCAGCGTTGAACTGCGAGAGACCCAGTACTTC. Protein sequence: CSVELRETQYF.

J is TRBJ2-5 and V is TRBV20-1, with 7 bases that match TRBD2. The CDR3 runs to 16 residues. V was clipped by 3 bases and J by 0 bases; unmatched bases: 10. Per the germline V gene, CDR1 is DFQATT and CDR2 is SNEGSKA (reference sequence). CDR3 bases: TGCAGTGCTAGTGGTGCAGCGGGAAGCCACCAAGAGACCCAGTACTTC. The encoded protein is CSASGAAGSHQETQYF.

This chain links TRBV4-3 with TRBJ2-1; tentatively, D is TRBD1 (6 bases). This CDR3 comprises 16 residues. Trimming took off 4 bases at V and 10 bases at J, with 23 bases between the two ends. The V gene's germline CDR1 is LGHNA and CDR2 YSLEER. This chain's CDR3 is CASSLHTGTPVGEQFF. CDR3 coding DNA: TGCGCCAGCAGCCTCCACACCGGGACACCGGTTGGCGAGCAGTTCTTC.

J is TRBJ2-3 and V is TRBV7-6; 10 nucleotides line up with TRBD2. CDR1 is SGHVS, CDR2 FNYEAQ, per germline. This CDR3 is built from 16 residues. V lost 0 bases, J lost 0 bases, and 0 bases stayed unmatched. This CDR3 reads CASSLALAGSTDTQYF. The CDR3 DNA is TGTGCCAGCAGCTTAGCACTAGCGGGAAGCACAGATACGCAGTATTTT.

The chain joins TRBV27 to TRBJ2-1, with 9 bases lining up with TRBD1. The germline V gene has CDR1 MNHEY and CDR2 SMNVEV (reference sequence). This CDR3 region has 15 residues. V was pared by 4 bases and J by 5 bases, with 6 bases of the junction left unmatched. CDR3 protein: CASSSPRTGDNEQFF. The CDR3 region has the DNA TGTGCCAGCAGTTCCCCACGGACAGGGGACAATGAGCAGTTCTTC.

This sequence joins TRBV5-4 and TRBJ1-4; unclear D gene. V lost 4 bases, J lost 3 bases, and 10 bases lay in between. The CDR3 contains 14 residues. CDR1 is SGHNT, CDR2 YYREEE, per germline (reference sequence). The CDR3: CASSRGKANEKLFF. DNA for the CDR3: TGTGCCAGCAGCCGAGGGAAGGCTAATGAAAAACTGTTTTTT.

J is TRBJ2-7 and V is TRBV10-3; D might be TRBD1 (6 bases). Germline V gives CDR1 ENHRY, CDR2 SYGVKD. The CDR3 sequence is 14 residues long. Trimming cost V 4 bases and J 3 bases, with 13 bases left between them. Here the CDR3 reads CAISGGTFDYEQYF. Here the CDR3 DNA reads TGTGCCATCAGTGGGGGGACATTCGACTACGAGCAGTACTTC.

The J gene is TRBJ1-2, the V gene TRBV30; unclear D gene. This CDR3 comprises 12 residues. From germline, CDR1 is GTSNPN and CDR2 SVGIG (reference sequence). V was trimmed by 0 bases and J by 6 bases, leaving 8 bases between them. The CDR3 sequence is CAWSVGTHGYTF. CDR3 in DNA: TGTGCCTGGAGTGTGGGCACTCATGGCTACACCTTC.

The rearrangement links TRBV3-1 (or the pseudogene TRBV3-2) to TRBJ1-3; D unclear. The CDR3 totals 14 residues. Per the germline V gene, CDR1 is LGHDT and CDR2 is YNNKEL (reference sequence). The V end lost 0 bases, the J end lost 9 bases, and 12 bases lay between the germline ends. In DNA, the CDR3 is TGTGCCAGCAGCCAAGATGGGCCCGTCGGCACCATATATTTT. It translates to CASSQDGPVGTIYF.

The V call is TRBV12-3 or TRBV12-4, the J call TRBJ2-1, with a tentative D call TRBD1 (5 bases). The V end lost 6 bases, the J end lost 6 bases, and 9 bases lay between the germline ends. This CDR3 has 12 residues. The CDR3 here is CASSLRANEQFF. DNA for the CDR3: TGTGCCAGCAGCCTCAGGGCCAATGAGCAGTTCTTC.

This clone was seen a few times. The chain joins TRBV7-9 to TRBJ2-5; D is uncertain. CDR3 size: 13 residues. The V gene's germline CDR1 is SEHNR and CDR2 FQNEAQ (reference sequence). V was cut by 0 bases and J by 2 bases, with 4 bases left in between. The CDR3 region has the DNA TGTGCCAGCAGCTTAGCTCAGCAAGAGACCCAGTACTTC. It translates to CASSLAQQETQYF.

The gene calls are TRBV7-3 and TRBJ1-1, with a tentative D call TRBD1 (5 bases). Germline V lookup: CDR1 SGHTA, CDR2 FQGTGA. The CDR3 totals 14 residues. Trimming stripped 5 bases from V and 1 base from J, with 11 bases between. The CDR3 nucleotides read TGTGCCAGCAGCCGGGGCGGGACGAACACTGAAGCTTTCTTT. This translates into CASSRGGTNTEAFF.

The chain carries TRBV30 and TRBJ1-6, with 8 bases lining up with TRBD1. This CDR3 region has 12 residues. Germline lookup yields CDR1 GTSNPN and CDR2 SVGIG (reference sequence). V shed 7 bases and J 9 bases; nucleotides not matched to a gene: 5. The CDR3 DNA sequence: TGTGCCTCACAGGGGGGAGCTTCACCCCTCCACTTT. Its protein product is CASQGGASPLHF.

The chain couples TRBV5-1 to TRBJ2-2; 7 nucleotides align to TRBD2. Germline loops: CDR1 SGHRS, CDR2 YFSETQ. The CDR3 length is 17 residues. The V gene end was trimmed by 3 bases and the J gene end by 0 bases; junction bases not matched to a gene: 8. CDR3 DNA: TGCGCCAGCAGCTCACGGGGGGACCCGGCGAACACCGGGGAGCTGTTTTTT. This encodes CASSSRGDPANTGELFF. The full variable domain, rest sourced from reference TRBV5-1 and TRBJ2-2, is KAGVTQTPRYLIKTRGQQVTLSCSPISGHRSVSWYQQTPGQGLQFLFEYFSETQRNKGNFPGRFSGRQFSNSRSEMNVSTLELGDSALYLCASSSRGDPANTGELFFGEGSRLTVL.